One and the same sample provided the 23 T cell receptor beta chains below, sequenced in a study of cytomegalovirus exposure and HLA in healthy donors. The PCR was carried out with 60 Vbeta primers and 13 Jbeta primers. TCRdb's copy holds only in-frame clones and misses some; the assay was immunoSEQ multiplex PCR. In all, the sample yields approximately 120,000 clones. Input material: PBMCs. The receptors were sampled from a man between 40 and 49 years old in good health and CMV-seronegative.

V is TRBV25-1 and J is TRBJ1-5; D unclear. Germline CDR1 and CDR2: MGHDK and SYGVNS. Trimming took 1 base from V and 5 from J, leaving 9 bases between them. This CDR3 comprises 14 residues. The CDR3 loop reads CASSELLGDQPQHF. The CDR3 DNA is TGTGCCAGCAGTGAATTATTAGGAGATCAGCCCCAGCATTTT. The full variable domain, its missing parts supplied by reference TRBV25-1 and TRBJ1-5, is EADIYQTPRYLVIGTGKKITLECSQTMGHDKMYWYQQDPGMELHLIHYSYGVNSTEKGDLSSESTVSRIRTEHFPLTLESARPSHTSQYLCASSELLGDQPQHFGDGTRLSIL.

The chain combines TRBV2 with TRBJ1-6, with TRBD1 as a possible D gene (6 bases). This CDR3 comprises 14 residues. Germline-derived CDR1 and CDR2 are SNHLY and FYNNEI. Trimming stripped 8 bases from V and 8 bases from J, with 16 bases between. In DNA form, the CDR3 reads TGTGCCAGCTTGGGGTGGGGGCGGGATTCACCCCTCCACTTT. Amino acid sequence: CASLGWGRDSPLHF.

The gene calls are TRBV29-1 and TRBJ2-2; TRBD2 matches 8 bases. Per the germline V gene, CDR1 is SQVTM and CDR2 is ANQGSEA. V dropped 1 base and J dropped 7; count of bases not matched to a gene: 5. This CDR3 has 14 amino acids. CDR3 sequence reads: CSVEGDAGGGELFF. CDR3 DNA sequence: TGCAGCGTTGAAGGTGATGCGGGGGGCGGGGAGCTGTTTTTT.

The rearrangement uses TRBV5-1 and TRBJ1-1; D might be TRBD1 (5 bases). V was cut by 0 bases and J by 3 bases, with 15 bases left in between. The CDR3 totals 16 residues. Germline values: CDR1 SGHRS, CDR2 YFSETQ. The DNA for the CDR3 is TGCGCCAGCAGCTTGGCCCCGGGGGTAGGGGACACTGAAGCTTTCTTT. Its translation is CASSLAPGVGDTEAFF.

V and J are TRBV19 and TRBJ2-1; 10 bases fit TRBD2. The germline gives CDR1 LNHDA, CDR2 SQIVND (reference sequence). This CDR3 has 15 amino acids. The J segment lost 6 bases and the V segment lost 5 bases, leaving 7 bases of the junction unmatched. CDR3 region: CASSSRTSGSNEQFF. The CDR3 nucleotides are TGTGCCAGTAGTTCCAGGACTAGCGGCTCCAATGAGCAGTTCTTC. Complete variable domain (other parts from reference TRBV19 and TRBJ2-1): DGGITQSPKYLFRKEGQNVTLSCEQNLNHDAMYWYRQDPGQGLRLIYYSQIVNDFQKGDIAEGYSVSREKKESFPLTVTSAQKNPTAFYLCASSSRTSGSNEQFFGPGTRLTVL.

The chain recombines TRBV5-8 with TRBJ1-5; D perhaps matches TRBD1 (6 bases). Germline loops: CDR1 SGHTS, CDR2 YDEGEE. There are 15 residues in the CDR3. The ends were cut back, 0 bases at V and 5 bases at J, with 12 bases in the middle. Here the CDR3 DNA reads TGTGCCAGCAGCTTGGTTGGCAGGGGTTATCAGCCCCAGCATTTT. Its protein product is CASSLVGRGYQPQHF.

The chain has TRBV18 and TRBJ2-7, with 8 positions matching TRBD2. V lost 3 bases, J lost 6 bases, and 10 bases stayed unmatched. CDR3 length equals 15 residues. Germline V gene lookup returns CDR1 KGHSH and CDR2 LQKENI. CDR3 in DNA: TGTGCCAGCTCACCCCCGTCCGGGGGGGGCGGCGAGCAGTACTTC. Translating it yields CASSPPSGGGGEQYF.

The CDR3 DNA reads TGTGCCATCCGGGACAGCCAGAACAATGAGCAGTTCTTC. Residues: CAIRDSQNNEQFF. This chain links TRBV10-3 with TRBJ2-1; 7 positions agree with TRBD1. From germline, CDR1 is ENHRY and CDR2 SYGVKD. J was trimmed by 5 bases and V by 8 bases; bases with no gene match: 6. The CDR3 totals 13 residues.

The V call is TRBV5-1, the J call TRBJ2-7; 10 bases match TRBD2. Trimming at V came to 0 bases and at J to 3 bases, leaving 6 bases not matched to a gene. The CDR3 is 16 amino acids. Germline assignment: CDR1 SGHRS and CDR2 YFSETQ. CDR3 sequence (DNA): TGCGCCAGCAGCTTGGGGGGTACTAGCGGGAACTACGAGCAGTACTTC. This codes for CASSLGGTSGNYEQYF.

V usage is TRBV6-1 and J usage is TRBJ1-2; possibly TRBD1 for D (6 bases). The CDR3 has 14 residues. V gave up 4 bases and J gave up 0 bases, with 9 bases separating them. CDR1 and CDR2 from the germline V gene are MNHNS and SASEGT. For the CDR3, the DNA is TGTGCCAGCAGTGCACAGGGAGCTAACTATGGCTACACCTTC. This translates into CASSAQGANYGYTF.

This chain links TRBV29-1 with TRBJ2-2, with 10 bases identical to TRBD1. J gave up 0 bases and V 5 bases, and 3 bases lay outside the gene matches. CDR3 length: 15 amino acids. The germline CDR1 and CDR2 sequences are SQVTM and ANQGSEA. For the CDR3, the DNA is TGCAGCGTTCTCGGACAGGGGGCGAACACCGGGGAGCTGTTTTTT. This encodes CSVLGQGANTGELFF.

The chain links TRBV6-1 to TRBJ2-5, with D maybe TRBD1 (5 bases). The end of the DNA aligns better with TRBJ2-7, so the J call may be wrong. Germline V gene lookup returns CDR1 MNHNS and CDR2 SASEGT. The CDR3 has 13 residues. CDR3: CASRDTGSYEQYF. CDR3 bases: TGTGCCAGCAGGGACACCGGCTCCTACGAGCAGTACTTC.

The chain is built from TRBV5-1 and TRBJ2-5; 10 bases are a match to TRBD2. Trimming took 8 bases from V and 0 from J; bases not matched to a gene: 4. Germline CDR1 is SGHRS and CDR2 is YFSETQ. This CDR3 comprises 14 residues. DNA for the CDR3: TGCGCCAGTACTAGCGGGAAGAACCAAGAGACCCAGTACTTC. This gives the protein CASTSGKNQETQYF.

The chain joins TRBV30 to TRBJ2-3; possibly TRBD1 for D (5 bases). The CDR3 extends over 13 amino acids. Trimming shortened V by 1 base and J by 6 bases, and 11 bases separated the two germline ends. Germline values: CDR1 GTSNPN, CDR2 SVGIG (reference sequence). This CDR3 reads CAWSETPGDTQYF. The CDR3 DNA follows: TGTGCCTGGAGTGAGACTCCAGGGGATACGCAGTATTTT.

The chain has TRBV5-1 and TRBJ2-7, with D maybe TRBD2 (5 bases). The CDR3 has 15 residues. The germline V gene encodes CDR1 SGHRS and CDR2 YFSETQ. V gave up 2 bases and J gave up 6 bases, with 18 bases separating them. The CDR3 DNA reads TGCGCCAGCAGCTTTGGGTCGGGGATGTGGAGCGAGCAGTACTTC. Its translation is CASSFGSGMWSEQYF.

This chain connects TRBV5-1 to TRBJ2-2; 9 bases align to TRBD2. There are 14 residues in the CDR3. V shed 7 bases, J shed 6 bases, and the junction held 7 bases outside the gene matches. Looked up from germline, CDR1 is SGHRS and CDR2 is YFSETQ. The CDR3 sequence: CASGLATNPGELFF. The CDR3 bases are TGCGCCAGCGGACTAGCGACAAATCCCGGGGAGCTGTTTTTT. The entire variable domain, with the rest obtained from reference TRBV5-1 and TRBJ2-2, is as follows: KAGVTQTPRYLIKTRGQQVTLSCSPISGHRSVSWYQQTPGQGLQFLFEYFSETQRNKGNFPGRFSGRQFSNSRSEMNVSTLELGDSALYLCASGLATNPGELFFGEGSRLTVL.

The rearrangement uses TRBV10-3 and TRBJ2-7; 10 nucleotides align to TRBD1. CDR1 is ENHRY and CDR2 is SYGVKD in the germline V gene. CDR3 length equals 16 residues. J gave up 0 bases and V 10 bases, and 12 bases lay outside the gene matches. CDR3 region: CANSLTGTGVSYEQYF. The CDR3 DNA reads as TGTGCCAATTCGCTCACCGGGACAGGGGTCTCCTACGAGCAGTACTTC.

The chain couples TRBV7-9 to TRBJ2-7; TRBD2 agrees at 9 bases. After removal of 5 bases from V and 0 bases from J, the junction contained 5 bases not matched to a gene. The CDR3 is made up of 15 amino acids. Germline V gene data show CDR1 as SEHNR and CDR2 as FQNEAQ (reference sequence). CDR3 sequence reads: CASSELAGISYEQYF. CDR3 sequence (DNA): TGTGCCAGCAGCGAACTAGCGGGCATCTCCTACGAGCAGTACTTC.

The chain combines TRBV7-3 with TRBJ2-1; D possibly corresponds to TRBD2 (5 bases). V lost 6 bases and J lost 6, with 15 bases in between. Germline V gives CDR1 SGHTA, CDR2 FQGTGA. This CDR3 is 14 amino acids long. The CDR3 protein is CASSPHVLANEQFF. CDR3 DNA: TGTGCCAGCAGTCCACACGTTCTAGCCAATGAGCAGTTCTTC.

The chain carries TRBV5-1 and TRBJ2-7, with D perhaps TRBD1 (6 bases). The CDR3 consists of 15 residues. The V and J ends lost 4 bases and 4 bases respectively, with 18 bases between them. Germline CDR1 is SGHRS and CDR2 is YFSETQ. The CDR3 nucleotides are TGCGCCAGCAGCCTGGCAGGGGATTCCCCTTACGAGCAGTACTTC. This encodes CASSLAGDSPYEQYF.

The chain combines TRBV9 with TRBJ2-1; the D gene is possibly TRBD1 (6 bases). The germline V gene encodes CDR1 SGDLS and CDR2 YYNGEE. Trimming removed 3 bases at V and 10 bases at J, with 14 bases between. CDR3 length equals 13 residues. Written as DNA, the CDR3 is TGTGCCAGCAGCGCCCGAACAGGACAGGAGCAGTTCTTC. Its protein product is CASSARTGQEQFF.

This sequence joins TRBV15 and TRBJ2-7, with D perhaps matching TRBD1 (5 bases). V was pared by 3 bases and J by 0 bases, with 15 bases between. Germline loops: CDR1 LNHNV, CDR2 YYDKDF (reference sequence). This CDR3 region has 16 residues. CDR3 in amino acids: CATSSGATAYSYEQYF. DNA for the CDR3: TGTGCCACCAGCAGCGGTGCGACAGCCTACTCCTACGAGCAGTACTTC.

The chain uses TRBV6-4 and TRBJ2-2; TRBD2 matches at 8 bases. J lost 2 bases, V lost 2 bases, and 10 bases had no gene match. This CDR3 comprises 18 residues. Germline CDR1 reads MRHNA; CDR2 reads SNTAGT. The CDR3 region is CASSDVGLAGVNTGELFF. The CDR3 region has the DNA TGTGCCAGCAGTGACGTTGGGCTAGCGGGCGTCAACACCGGGGAGCTGTTTTTT.